Shown below are 26 T cell receptor beta chains from a single sample sequenced in a study of PD-L1 blockade in urothelial cancer. The assay was immunoSEQ multiplex PCR, and TCRdb's table has in-frame clones only and misses some. This sample has 90,000 to 130,000 clones; about 91% occur once, and the top ten carry less than 4.5%. As for time point: peripheral blood 6 weeks after treatment start. Sequences were derived from PBMCs, sampled around atezolizumab (anti-PD-L1) treatment. The source of these receptors is a man in his 60s with urothelial cancer.

This sequence joins TRBV7-3 and TRBJ2-7; D call uncertain. Germline V gene lookup returns CDR1 SGHTA and CDR2 FQGTGA. The V and J ends lost 8 bases and 2 bases respectively, with 13 bases between them. The CDR3 has 13 amino acids. The CDR3 nucleotides read TGTGCCAGCTTCTGGCCACCAACCTACGAGCAGTACTTC. Encoded protein: CASFWPPTYEQYF.

The J gene is TRBJ2-7, the V gene TRBV2; tentatively, D is TRBD1 (5 bases). CDR1 is SNHLY, CDR2 FYNNEI, per germline. Trimming stripped 4 bases from V and 0 bases from J, with 10 bases between. There are 14 residues in the CDR3. This chain's CDR3 is CASSGRASSYEQYF. As DNA, the CDR3 is TGTGCCAGCAGTGGCAGGGCAAGCTCCTACGAGCAGTACTTC.

This rearrangement joins TRBV5-1 to TRBJ2-2; no clear D gene. V was pared by 0 bases and J by 5 bases, with 5 bases between. The CDR3 spans 13 residues. In germline, CDR1 is SGHRS, CDR2 YFSETQ. Here the CDR3 DNA reads TGCGCCAGCAGCTTGGATATAACCGGGGAGCTGTTTTTT. Its translation: CASSLDITGELFF.

V gene TRBV30 combines with J gene TRBJ2-1; TRBD2 agrees at 11 bases. CDR1 is GTSNPN and CDR2 is SVGIG in the germline V gene (reference sequence). With V trimmed by 3 bases and J by 10 bases, 5 bases remained unmatched. There are 13 residues in the CDR3. The DNA for the CDR3 is TGTGCCTGGAGAGTAGCGGGAGGGGGAGAGCAGTTCTTC. Residues: CAWRVAGGGEQFF. The variable domain in full, with the rest retrieved from reference TRBV30 and TRBJ2-1, is SQTIHQWPATLVQPVGSPLSLECTVEGTSNPNLYWYRQAAGRGLQLLFYSVGIGQISSEVPQNLSASRPQDRQFILSSKKLLLSDSGFYLCAWRVAGGGEQFFGPGTRLTVL.

CDR3 region: CASRPQPTSYNEQFF. As DNA, the CDR3 is TGTGCCAGCAGACCCCAACCTACCTCCTACAATGAGCAGTTCTTC. The V gene is TRBV7-3, the J gene TRBJ2-1; D not certain. V lost 6 bases, J lost 0 bases, and 12 bases lay in between. The CDR3 length is 15 residues. CDR1 and CDR2 (germline): SGHTA, FQGTGA.

The V gene is TRBV25-1, the J gene TRBJ2-3; D possibly corresponds to TRBD1 (5 bases). CDR1 MGHDK and CDR2 SYGVNS come from the germline V gene. The CDR3 loop spans 16 amino acids. V was trimmed by 3 bases and J by 6 bases, leaving 19 bases between them. The CDR3 loop is CASSDQGVGVRDTQYF. CDR3 sequence (DNA): TGTGCCAGCAGTGATCAGGGTGTAGGGGTTCGGGATACGCAGTATTTT.

The V gene is TRBV7-8, the J gene TRBJ2-7; D may be TRBD1 (6 bases). The CDR3 runs to 13 residues. Germline CDR1 and CDR2: SGHVS and FQNEAQ. V was pared by 2 bases and J by 7 bases, with 12 bases between. The CDR3 region is CASSLFADREQYF. CDR3 DNA: TGTGCCAGCAGCTTATTTGCCGACAGGGAGCAGTACTTC.

The CDR3: CASSIAAKNTEAFF. The CDR3 region has the DNA TGTGCCAGTAGTATAGCTGCGAAGAACACTGAAGCTTTCTTT. The chain recombines TRBV19 with TRBJ1-1; D gene uncertain. The germline V gene has CDR1 LNHDA and CDR2 SQIVND (reference sequence). The CDR3 is made up of 14 amino acids. Between the trimmed V and J ends, which lost 1 base and 1 base, there was a span of 7 bases.

The genes are TRBV5-4 and TRBJ1-1; D might be TRBD1 (5 bases). Trimming removed 2 bases at V and 4 bases at J, with 15 bases between. Per germline, CDR1 SGHNT and CDR2 YYREEE (reference sequence). CDR3 length: 15 residues. The CDR3 spells CASSLFDRGGTEAFF. CDR3 nucleotide sequence: TGTGCCAGCAGCTTATTCGACCGCGGGGGCACTGAAGCTTTCTTT.

The chain uses TRBV30 and TRBJ2-3; 13 bases line up with TRBD2. This CDR3 has 17 amino acids. Germline V gene sequence: CDR1 GTSNPN, CDR2 SVGIG (reference sequence). V lost 1 base, J lost 2 bases, and 6 bases stayed unmatched. CDR3 region: CAWSGLGLAGVTDTQYF. The CDR3 DNA reads TGTGCCTGGAGTGGGCTAGGACTAGCGGGGGTCACAGATACGCAGTATTTT.

The J gene is TRBJ2-1, the V gene TRBV9; the match to TRBD2 covers 11 bases. CDR3 size: 16 residues. CDR1 is SGDLS and CDR2 is YYNGEE in the germline V gene. V was clipped by 2 bases and J by 8 bases; unmatched bases: 9. Here the CDR3 reads CASSVIAGGRGDEQFF. For the CDR3, the DNA is TGTGCCAGCAGCGTTATAGCGGGGGGGCGAGGGGATGAGCAGTTCTTC.

This clone was detected only once. J is TRBJ2-7 and V is TRBV6-1; 8 nucleotides agree with TRBD1. Trimming removed 3 bases from V and 2 bases from J; junction bases left unmatched: 12. The CDR3 is made up of 17 amino acids. The germline CDR1 and CDR2 sequences are MNHNS and SASEGT. As DNA, the CDR3 is TGTGCCAGCAGTGACATCCTTTCGGGGACAGGCCCCTACGAGCAGTACTTC. Its protein is CASSDILSGTGPYEQYF.

For the CDR3, the DNA is TGTGCCAGCAGTTACGGGACACAGGTTGCCCAGTACTTC. Translated: CASSYGTQVAQYF. The J gene is TRBJ2-5, the V gene TRBV6-6, with D possibly being TRBD1 (6 bases). Between the trimmed V and J ends, which lost 2 bases and 9 bases, there was a span of 13 bases. This CDR3 comprises 13 residues. CDR1 is MNHNY, CDR2 SVGAGI, per germline (reference sequence).

This rearrangement joins TRBV28 to TRBJ1-5; 7 nucleotides line up with TRBD1. The V gene end was trimmed by 6 bases and the J gene end by 4 bases; junction bases not matched to a gene: 6. Germline assignment: CDR1 MDHEN and CDR2 SYDVKM. CDR3 size: 14 residues. As DNA, the CDR3 is TGTGCCAGCAGCACCACAGGGGTTAATCAGCCCCAGCATTTT. Translated: CASSTTGVNQPQHF.

The chain employs TRBV7-2 and TRBJ1-4; D gene unclear. Per germline, CDR1 SGHTA and CDR2 FQGNSA. Trimming pared 7 bases from V and 1 base from J, leaving 13 bases between. The CDR3 extends over 15 amino acids. This CDR3 reads CASTPRGLTNEKLFF. CDR3 sequence (DNA): TGTGCCAGCACCCCCAGAGGGCTAACTAATGAAAAACTGTTTTTT.

The rearrangement links TRBV7-3 to TRBJ2-3, with 10 bases matching TRBD2. CDR1 is SGHTA and CDR2 is FQGTGA in the germline V gene. Trimming took 3 bases from V and 4 from J; bases not matched to a gene: 4. The CDR3 sequence is 15 residues long. For the CDR3, the DNA is TGTGCCAGCAGCTTCAGCGGGGGGGCCGCAGATACGCAGTATTTT. It codes for CASSFSGGAADTQYF. Filled out from reference TRBV7-3 and TRBJ2-3, the complete variable domain reads GAGVSQTPSNKVTEKGKYVELRCDPISGHTALYWYRQSLGQGPEFLIYFQGTGAADDSGLPNDRFFAVRPEGSVSTLKIQRTERGDSAVYLCASSFSGGAADTQYFGPGTRLTVL.

This chain joins TRBV11-2 and TRBJ2-7, with D possibly being TRBD2 (7 bases). Germline CDR1 SGHAT, CDR2 FQNNGV. Between the trimmed V and J ends, which lost 5 bases and 5 bases, there was a span of 16 bases. This CDR3 has 14 amino acids. The CDR3 sequence: CASSPQRGAHEQYF. CDR3 bases: TGTGCCAGCAGCCCCCAACGGGGGGCCCACGAGCAGTACTTC.

The chain couples TRBV5-1 to TRBJ2-3, with D tentatively TRBD2 (7 bases). V was cut by 2 bases and J by 5 bases, with 15 bases left in between. The length of the CDR3 is 15 residues. Germline V gene sequence: CDR1 SGHRS, CDR2 YFSETQ. CDR3 residues: CASSFGGGGGDTQYF. DNA for the CDR3: TGCGCCAGCAGCTTCGGCGGGGGCGGCGGAGATACGCAGTATTTT. Full variable domain (rest looked up from reference TRBV5-1 and TRBJ2-3): KAGVTQTPRYLIKTRGQQVTLSCSPISGHRSVSWYQQTPGQGLQFLFEYFSETQRNKGNFPGRFSGRQFSNSRSEMNVSTLELGDSALYLCASSFGGGGGDTQYFGPGTRLTVL.

This rearrangement joins TRBV2 to TRBJ2-5; 9 bases are a match to TRBD2. V lost 8 bases and J lost 3; bases outside the gene matches: 4. Germline V gene sequence: CDR1 SNHLY, CDR2 FYNNEI. The CDR3 is made up of 13 amino acids. Written as DNA, the CDR3 is TGTGCCAGCGGGGGACTAGCTGAAGAGACCCAGTACTTC. Residues: CASGGLAEETQYF.

The genes are TRBV6-5 and TRBJ2-1; D is unclear. Trimming shortened V by 5 bases and J by 8 bases, and 10 bases separated the two germline ends. This CDR3 spans 12 amino acids. Germline loops: CDR1 MNHEY, CDR2 SVGAGI. The DNA for the CDR3 is TGTGCCAGCAGTCCGAGGAACCATGAGCAGTTCTTC. It codes for CASSPRNHEQFF.

V and J are TRBV10-2 and TRBJ2-7, with 13 bases fitting TRBD2. The CDR3 is made up of 15 amino acids. Trimming removed 4 bases from V and 6 bases from J; junction bases left unmatched: 6. Germline CDR1 reads WSHSY; CDR2 reads SAAADI. In DNA form, the CDR3 reads TGCGCCAGCAGTGGCGGGACTAGCGGGATCGGCGAGCAGTACTTC. Its protein is CASSGGTSGIGEQYF.

This chain joins TRBV5-6 and TRBJ2-5; tentatively, D is TRBD1 (6 bases). Trimming left V 3 bases short and J 4 bases short, with 19 bases between. The CDR3 consists of 16 residues. Germline V gene data show CDR1 as SGHDT and CDR2 as YYEEEE. The CDR3 region has the DNA TGTGCCAGCAGCTCCGACCCTACAGGGCTGGGAGAGACCCAGTACTTC. Amino acid sequence: CASSSDPTGLGETQYF.

The chain combines TRBV7-3 with TRBJ2-1, with TRBD2 identical over 9 bases. The J segment lost 9 bases and the V segment lost 2 bases, leaving 11 bases of the junction unmatched. Germline CDR1 is SGHTA and CDR2 is FQGTGA. CDR3 length equals 16 residues. Here the CDR3 reads CASSLGVSGRRSEQFF. The CDR3 DNA reads TGTGCCAGCAGCTTAGGGGTTAGCGGGAGACGTAGTGAGCAGTTCTTC.

The V call is TRBV5-6, the J call TRBJ2-1; TRBD2 might be the D (6 bases). Germline assignment: CDR1 SGHDT and CDR2 YYEEEE. CDR3 length: 13 amino acids. Trimming cost V 0 bases and J 10 bases, with 11 bases left between them. The CDR3 DNA sequence: TGTGCCAGCAGCTTGGTTGCCGGGAGAGAGCAGTTCTTC. This sequence encodes CASSLVAGREQFF.

The rearrangement uses TRBV5-6 and TRBJ1-2, with D possibly TRBD1 on 6 matching bases. Trimming took 0 bases from V and 4 from J, leaving 10 bases between them. The CDR3 spans 14 residues. Germline assignment: CDR1 SGHDT and CDR2 YYEEEE. CDR3 sequence reads: CASSLERGTYGYTF. DNA for the CDR3: TGTGCCAGCAGCTTGGAGAGGGGGACCTATGGCTACACCTTC.

This clone has a single count. The V gene is TRBV15, the J gene TRBJ2-7; 7 nucleotides agree with TRBD1. Germline values: CDR1 LNHNV, CDR2 YYDKDF (reference sequence). The CDR3 is 13 residues long. The J segment lost 6 bases and the V segment lost 0 bases, leaving 2 bases of the junction unmatched. Written as DNA, the CDR3 is TGTGCCACCAGCAGAGAGACAGGGTTCGAGCAGTACTTC. Protein: CATSRETGFEQYF. The variable domain in full, with the rest retrieved from reference TRBV15 and TRBJ2-7, is DAMVIQNPRYQVTQFGKPVTLSCSQTLNHNVMYWYQQKSSQAPKLLFHYYDKDFNNEADTPDNFQSRRPNTSFCFLDIRSPGLGDTAMYLCATSRETGFEQYFGPGTRLTVT.